This paragraph reports one T cell receptor beta chain. Its antigen remains unidentified. This specimen belongs to a study of T cell repertoires in cytomegalovirus infection. Study in general: Indications of both CMV infection and matching HLA type were provided by public TCR beta signatures. Study-wide points: Public TCR beta family frequency separated CMV-and-HLA carriers, including in an independent cohort. It was HLA-C-restricted CMV-specific TCR beta clonotypes that dominated the response ex vivo.

V shed 2 bases and J shed 1 base, with 8 bases lying between them. The CDR3 runs 14 residues. Germline V lookup: CDR1 MDHEN, CDR2 SYDVKM. TCRdb reprocessed the reads with MiXCR, giving one entry per CDR3 protein. The sample holds about 740,000 distinct CDR3 sequences, 35% seen once. Sequencing was carried out using PBMCs. The receptor's source is a human donor in good health (CMV status not recorded). Some clones in this sample may be carry-over from other donors' samples. The chain employs TRBV28 and TRBJ1-2; tentatively, D is TRBD1 (6 bases). CDR3: CASSLRGNNYGYTF. CDR3 nucleotides: TGTGCCAGCAGTTTAAGGGGGAATAACTATGGCTACACCTTC.